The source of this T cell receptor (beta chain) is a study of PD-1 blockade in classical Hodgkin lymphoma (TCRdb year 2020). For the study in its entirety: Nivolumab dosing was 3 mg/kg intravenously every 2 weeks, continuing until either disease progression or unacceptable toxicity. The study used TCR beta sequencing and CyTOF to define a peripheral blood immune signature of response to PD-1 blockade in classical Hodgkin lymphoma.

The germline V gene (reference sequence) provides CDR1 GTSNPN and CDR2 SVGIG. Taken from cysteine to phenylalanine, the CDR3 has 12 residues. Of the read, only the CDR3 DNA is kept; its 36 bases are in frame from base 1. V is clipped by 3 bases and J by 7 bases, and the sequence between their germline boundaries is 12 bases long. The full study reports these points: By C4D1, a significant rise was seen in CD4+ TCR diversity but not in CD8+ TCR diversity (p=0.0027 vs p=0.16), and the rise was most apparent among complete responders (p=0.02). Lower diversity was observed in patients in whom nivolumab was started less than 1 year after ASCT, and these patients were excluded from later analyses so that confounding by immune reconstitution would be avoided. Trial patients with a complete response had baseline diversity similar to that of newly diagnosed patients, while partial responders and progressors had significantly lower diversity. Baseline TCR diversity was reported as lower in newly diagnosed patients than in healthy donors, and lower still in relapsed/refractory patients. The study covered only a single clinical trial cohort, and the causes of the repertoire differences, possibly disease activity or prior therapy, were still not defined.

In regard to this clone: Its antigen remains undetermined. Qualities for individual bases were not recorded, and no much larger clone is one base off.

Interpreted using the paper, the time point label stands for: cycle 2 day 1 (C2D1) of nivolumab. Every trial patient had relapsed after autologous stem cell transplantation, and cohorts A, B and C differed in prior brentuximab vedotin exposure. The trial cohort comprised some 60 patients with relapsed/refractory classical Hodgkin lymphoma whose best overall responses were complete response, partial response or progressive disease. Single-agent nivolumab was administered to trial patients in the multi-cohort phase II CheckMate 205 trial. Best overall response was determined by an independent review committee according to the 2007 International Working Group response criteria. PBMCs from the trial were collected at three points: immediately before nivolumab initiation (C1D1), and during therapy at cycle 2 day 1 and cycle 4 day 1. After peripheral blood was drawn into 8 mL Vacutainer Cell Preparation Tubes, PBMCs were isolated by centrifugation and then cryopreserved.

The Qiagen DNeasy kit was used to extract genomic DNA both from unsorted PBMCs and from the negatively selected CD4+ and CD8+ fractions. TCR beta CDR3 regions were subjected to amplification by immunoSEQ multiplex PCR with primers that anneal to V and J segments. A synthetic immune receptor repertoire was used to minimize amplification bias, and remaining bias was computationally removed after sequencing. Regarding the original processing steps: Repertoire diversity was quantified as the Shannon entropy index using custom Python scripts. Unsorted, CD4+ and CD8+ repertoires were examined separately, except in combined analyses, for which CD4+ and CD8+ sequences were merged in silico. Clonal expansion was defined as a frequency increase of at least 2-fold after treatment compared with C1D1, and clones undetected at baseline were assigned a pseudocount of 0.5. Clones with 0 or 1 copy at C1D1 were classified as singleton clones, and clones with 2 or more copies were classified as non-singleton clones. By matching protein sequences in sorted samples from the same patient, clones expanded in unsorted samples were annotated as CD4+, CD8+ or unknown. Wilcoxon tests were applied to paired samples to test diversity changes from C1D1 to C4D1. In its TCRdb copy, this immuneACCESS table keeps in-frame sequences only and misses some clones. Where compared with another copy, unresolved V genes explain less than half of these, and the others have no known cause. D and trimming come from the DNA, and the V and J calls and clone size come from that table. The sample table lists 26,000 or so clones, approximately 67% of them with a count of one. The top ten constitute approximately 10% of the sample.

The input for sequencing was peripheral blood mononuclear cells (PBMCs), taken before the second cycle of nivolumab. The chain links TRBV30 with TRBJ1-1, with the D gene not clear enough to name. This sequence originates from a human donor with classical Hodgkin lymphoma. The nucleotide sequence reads TGTGCCTGGAGCAGGCCCGGTCGTGAAGCTTTCTTT. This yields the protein CAWSRPGREAFF. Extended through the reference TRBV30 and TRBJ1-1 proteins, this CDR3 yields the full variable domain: SQTIHQWPATLVQPVGSPLSLECTVEGTSNPNLYWYRQAAGRGLQLLFYSVGIGQISSEVPQNLSASRPQDRQFILSSKKLLLSDSGFYLCAWSRPGREAFFGQGTRLTVV.